Shown below are 24 T cell receptor beta chains from a single sample sequenced in a study of CD8 T cells in Susac syndrome. cDNA came from around 0.5 to 1 ug RNA primed by random hexamers. TCRdb reprocessed the immunoSEQ multiplex PCR reads with MiXCR, giving one entry per CDR3 protein. The table includes some 140,000 distinct CDR3 sequences, approximately 95% detected once. The sample comprised CD8+ T cells from PBMCs. These TCRs come from a human donor with Susac syndrome.

V is TRBV7-8 and J is TRBJ2-4; D unclear. CDR3 length: 13 amino acids. Trimming took 2 bases from V and 5 from J, leaving 7 bases between them. Germline V gene sequence: CDR1 SGHVS, CDR2 FQNEAQ. CDR3 region: CASSLPWENIQYF. CDR3 coding DNA: TGTGCCAGCAGCTTACCGTGGGAAAACATTCAGTACTTC.

The chain combines TRBV9 with TRBJ2-1; D gene ambiguous. V lost 7 bases, J lost 0 bases, and 8 bases lay in between. The length of the CDR3 is 13 residues. CDR1 is SGDLS and CDR2 is YYNGEE in the germline V gene. As DNA, the CDR3 is TGTGCCAGCGCGAGTCCCTCCTACAATGAGCAGTTCTTC. It encodes CASASPSYNEQFF. The full variable domain, completed using reference TRBV9 and TRBJ2-1, is DSGVTQTPKHLITATGQRVTLRCSPRSGDLSVYWYQQSLDQGLQFLIQYYNGEERAKGNILERFSAQQFPDLHSELNLSSLELGDSALYFCASASPSYNEQFFGPGTRLTVL.

This sequence joins TRBV6-1 and TRBJ2-1, with 11 bases aligning to TRBD2. Trimming took 7 bases from V and 4 from J; bases not matched to a gene: 21. The CDR3 runs to 20 residues. Germline V gene data show CDR1 as MNHNS and CDR2 as SASEGT. The DNA for the CDR3 is TGTGCCAGCACCGACACGGGACAGATCCTGGGACTAGCGGAGTACAATGAGCAGTTCTTC. This sequence encodes CASTDTGQILGLAEYNEQFF.

V and J are TRBV7-9 and TRBJ2-3; 7 bases match TRBD1. In germline, CDR1 is SEHNR, CDR2 FQNEAQ (reference sequence). The junction had 14 bases not matched to a gene; V was cut back by 7 bases and J by 4 bases. This CDR3 is built from 16 residues. The CDR3 reads CASNLDRPEYADTQYF. DNA of the CDR3: TGTGCCAGCAACTTGGACAGGCCCGAATACGCAGATACGCAGTATTTT.

This chain links TRBV5-6 with TRBJ2-1; D unclear. V was clipped by 3 bases and J by 9 bases, with 10 bases between them. This CDR3 contains 12 residues. Germline CDR1 SGHDT, CDR2 YYEEEE. The CDR3, as DNA: TGTGCCAGCAGCTCAGGACCCAGTGAGCAGTTCTTC. This translates into CASSSGPSEQFF.

The V gene is TRBV4-1, the J gene TRBJ1-5; unclear D gene. The germline CDR1 and CDR2 sequences are MGHRA and YSYEKL. With 0 bases removed from V and 0 bases from J, the gap between germline ends came to 6 bases. The CDR3 consists of 15 residues. CDR3 nucleotides: TGCGCCAGCAGCCAAGAGGGAGATAGCAATCAGCCCCAGCATTTT. Translating gives CASSQEGDSNQPQHF.

The chain carries TRBV9 and TRBJ2-1, with D perhaps TRBD1 (5 bases). Looked up from germline, CDR1 is SGDLS and CDR2 is YYNGEE. The V end lost 3 bases, the J end lost 1 base, and 11 bases lay between the germline ends. CDR3 length equals 15 residues. For the CDR3, the DNA is TGTGCCAGCAGCGCCGACAGTCAATCCTACAATGAGCAGTTCTTC. Translated, it gives CASSADSQSYNEQFF.

The V gene is TRBV7-6, the J gene TRBJ1-1; the D is unclear. Trimming removed 5 bases from V and 7 bases from J, with 17 bases in between. Germline V lookup: CDR1 SGHVS, CDR2 FNYEAQ. CDR3 length equals 14 residues. CDR3 amino acids: CASSPHREGSEAFF. Here the CDR3 DNA reads TGTGCCAGCAGCCCTCATCGGGAGGGTAGTGAAGCTTTCTTT.

The chain joins TRBV30 to TRBJ2-7; 9 positions match TRBD2. This CDR3 contains 13 residues. With V trimmed by 5 bases and J by 3 bases, 5 bases remained unmatched. Germline loops: CDR1 GTSNPN, CDR2 SVGIG (reference sequence). CDR3 in amino acids: CAWLREGGYEQYF. The CDR3 region has the DNA TGTGCCTGGCTGCGGGAGGGAGGCTACGAGCAGTACTTC. Variable domain in full (rest from reference TRBV30 and TRBJ2-7): SQTIHQWPATLVQPVGSPLSLECTVEGTSNPNLYWYRQAAGRGLQLLFYSVGIGQISSEVPQNLSASRPQDRQFILSSKKLLLSDSGFYLCAWLREGGYEQYFGPGTRLTVT.

The V gene is TRBV28, the J gene TRBJ2-7, with D possibly being TRBD1 (8 bases). The CDR3 runs 13 residues. With 10 bases removed from V and 4 bases from J, the gap between germline ends came to 17 bases. Per the germline V gene, CDR1 is MDHEN and CDR2 is SYDVKM. CDR3: CATQGGERYEQYF. For the CDR3, the DNA is TGTGCCACACAGGGGGGGGAAAGGTACGAGCAGTACTTC.

This chain connects TRBV4-1 to TRBJ1-5; TRBD1 aligns across 10 bases. The CDR3 is made up of 17 amino acids. J was trimmed by 2 bases and V by 1 base; bases with no gene match: 5. Germline V gene lookup returns CDR1 MGHRA and CDR2 YSYEKL. The CDR3 spells CASSQVGTGAGNQPQHF. The CDR3 DNA follows: TGCGCCAGCAGCCAAGTAGGGACAGGGGCCGGCAATCAGCCCCAGCATTTT.

The chain carries TRBV2 and TRBJ1-2; 7 bases agree with TRBD1. The CDR3 runs 14 residues. With V trimmed by 6 bases and J by 3 bases, 7 bases remained unmatched. CDR1 SNHLY and CDR2 FYNNEI come from the germline V gene. CDR3 protein: CASRDPDRDYGYTF. For the CDR3, the DNA is TGTGCCAGCAGGGACCCAGACAGGGACTATGGCTACACCTTC.

The chain is built from TRBV5-6 and TRBJ2-1; no clear D. CDR3 length equals 12 residues. V lost 3 bases to trimming and J lost 9 bases, with 10 bases between them. Germline CDR1 reads SGHDT; CDR2 reads YYEEEE. The CDR3 DNA is TGTGCCAGCAGCTCACTTAACCGTGAGCAGTTCTTC. It codes for CASSSLNREQFF.

The chain links TRBV28 to TRBJ2-7, with 14 bases fitting TRBD2. Per germline, CDR1 MDHEN and CDR2 SYDVKM. Trimming took 4 bases from V and 6 from J; bases not matched to a gene: 5. This CDR3 has 15 amino acids. The CDR3 DNA is TGTGCCAGCAGTTCCGGGACTAGCGGGAGTGGCGAGCAGTACTTC. As protein: CASSSGTSGSGEQYF.

The chain has TRBV19 and TRBJ2-3; a weak D match, TRBD2 (5 bases). CDR3 size: 15 residues. CDR1 LNHDA and CDR2 SQIVND come from the germline V gene (reference sequence). Trimming removed 5 bases at V and 4 bases at J, with 16 bases between. In nucleotides, the CDR3 is TGTGCCAGTAGTCCCTGGGAGTTAGGACCAGATACGCAGTATTTT. Translating it yields CASSPWELGPDTQYF.

The V and J genes are TRBV6-6 and TRBJ2-3; a weak D match, TRBD2 (5 bases). Between the trimmed V and J ends, which lost 6 bases and 5 bases, there was a span of 9 bases. The CDR3 contains 12 residues. The V gene's germline CDR1 is MNHNY and CDR2 SVGAGI (reference sequence). The CDR3 protein is CASSYEGDTQYF. The CDR3 DNA is TGTGCCAGCAGCTATGAGGGAGATACGCAGTATTTT.

The CDR3 sequence: CASSPGLGDNTEAFF. The CDR3, as DNA: TGTGCCAGCAGCCCAGGGTTGGGGGATAACACTGAAGCTTTCTTT. The rearrangement uses TRBV9 and TRBJ1-1, with D possibly TRBD1 on 5 matching bases. The CDR3 spans 15 residues. From germline, CDR1 is SGDLS and CDR2 YYNGEE. Trimming removed 4 bases from V and 2 bases from J, with 15 bases in between. Combining the CDR3 with reference TRBV9 and TRBJ1-1 gives the whole variable domain DSGVTQTPKHLITATGQRVTLRCSPRSGDLSVYWYQQSLDQGLQFLIQYYNGEERAKGNILERFSAQQFPDLHSELNLSSLELGDSALYFCASSPGLGDNTEAFFGQGTRLTVV.

The chain is built from TRBV5-1 and TRBJ1-5, with D unresolved. The ends were cut back, 0 bases at V and 3 bases at J, with 10 bases in the middle. This CDR3 comprises 15 residues. Germline CDR1 is SGHRS and CDR2 is YFSETQ. The CDR3 coding sequence is TGCGCCAGCAGCTTGGAGGTAGGGCCCAATCAGCCCCAGCATTTT. Translating gives CASSLEVGPNQPQHF.

The J gene is TRBJ2-7, the V gene TRBV7-9; D gene ambiguous. Per germline, CDR1 SEHNR and CDR2 FQNEAQ (reference sequence). The CDR3 runs 13 residues. V was shortened by 4 bases and J by 3 bases, with 10 bases between the two germline ends. The CDR3 reads CASSSRDRYEQYF. The DNA for the CDR3 is TGTGCCAGCAGCTCTAGGGATCGCTACGAGCAGTACTTC.

The chain couples TRBV12-3 or TRBV12-4 to TRBJ2-7, with D uncertain. With 3 bases removed from V and 4 bases from J, the gap between germline ends came to 10 bases. The CDR3 runs 13 residues. CDR3 sequence reads: CASSFRIGYEQYF. CDR3 sequence (DNA): TGTGCCAGCAGTTTCAGGATAGGGTACGAGCAGTACTTC.

The J gene is TRBJ2-7, the V gene TRBV2; a possible D gene is TRBD2 (6 bases). V was cut by 6 bases and J by 5 bases, with 20 bases left in between. CDR1 is SNHLY, CDR2 FYNNEI, per germline. The CDR3 length is 15 residues. The CDR3 bases are TGTGCCAGCAGGTGGGCTAGCGTAAATGAGGACGAGCAGTACTTC. Protein sequence: CASRWASVNEDEQYF.

The gene calls are TRBV20-1 and TRBJ2-1; tentative D call: TRBD2 (5 bases). Germline values: CDR1 DFQATT, CDR2 SNEGSKA (reference sequence). Trimming removed 6 bases from V and 5 bases from J, with 20 bases in between. The CDR3 length is 15 residues. The CDR3 loop reads CSAHQGIAQNNEQFF. The CDR3 nucleotides are TGCAGTGCGCACCAAGGGATAGCGCAGAACAATGAGCAGTTCTTC.

The chain carries TRBV7-9 and TRBJ2-3; 8 nucleotides align to TRBD2. The germline V gene has CDR1 SEHNR and CDR2 FQNEAQ (reference sequence). The CDR3 has 17 amino acids. J gave up 4 bases and V 4 bases, and 13 bases lay outside the gene matches. CDR3 in DNA: TGTGCCAGCAGCTCGCATTTAGTAAGCGGGAGTGCAGATACGCAGTATTTT. As protein: CASSSHLVSGSADTQYF.

The chain recombines TRBV10-3 with TRBJ2-5; no reliable D call. Trimming left V 7 bases short and J 3 bases short, with 12 bases between. Germline-derived CDR1 and CDR2 are ENHRY and SYGVKD. The CDR3 is 13 amino acids. The CDR3 DNA reads as TGTGCCATCAACCGAGACAAAGAAGAGACCCAGTACTTC. This gives the protein CAINRDKEETQYF.